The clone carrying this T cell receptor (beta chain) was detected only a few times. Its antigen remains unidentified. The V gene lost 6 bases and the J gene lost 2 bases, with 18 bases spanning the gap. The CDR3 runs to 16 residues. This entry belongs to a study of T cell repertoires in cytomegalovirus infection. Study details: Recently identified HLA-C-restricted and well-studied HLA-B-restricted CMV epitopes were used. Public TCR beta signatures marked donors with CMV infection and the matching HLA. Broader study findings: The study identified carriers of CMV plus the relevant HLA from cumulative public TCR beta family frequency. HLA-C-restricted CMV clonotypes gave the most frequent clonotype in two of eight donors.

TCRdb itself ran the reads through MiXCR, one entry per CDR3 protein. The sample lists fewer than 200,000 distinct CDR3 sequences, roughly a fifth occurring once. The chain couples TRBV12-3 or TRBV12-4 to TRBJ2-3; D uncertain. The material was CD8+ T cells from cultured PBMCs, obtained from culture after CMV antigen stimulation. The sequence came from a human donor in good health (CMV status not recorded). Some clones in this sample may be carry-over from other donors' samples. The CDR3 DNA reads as TGTGCCAGCAGCAACCCGGACCGCTTACTCACAGATACGCAGTATTTT. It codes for CASSNPDRLLTDTQYF.